The clone carrying this T cell receptor (beta chain) was observed many times. The entry originates in a study of identical twins. TCRdb reanalysed the 5' RACE reads using MiXCR and keeps one entry per CDR3 protein. The table lists 240,000 or so distinct CDR3 sequences, about 10% of them singletons. Sequencing was performed on memory T cells sorted from blood. The sequence was obtained from a man over 45 in good health.

The CDR3 here is CAWKTLTRGTDTQYF. The CDR3, as DNA: TGTGCCTGGAAGACTCTCACTCGGGGCACAGATACGCAGTATTTT. This chain uses TRBV30 with TRBJ2-3; no clear D. The CDR3 runs to 15 residues. The V end lost 4 bases, the J end lost 1 base, and 15 bases lay between the germline ends. Germline V gene data show CDR1 as GTSNPN and CDR2 as SVGIG (reference sequence). Supplemented by reference TRBV30 and TRBJ2-3, the full variable domain reads SQTIHQWPATLVQPVGSPLSLECTVEGTSNPNLYWYRQAAGRGLQLLFYSVGIGQISSEVPQNLSASRPQDRQFILSSKKLLLSDSGFYLCAWKTLTRGTDTQYFGPGTRLTVL.